This T cell receptor beta chain was observed in a study of blood T cell repertoires in COVID-19. Study summary: Both acute and convalescent COVID-19 samples were obtained from the United States, Italy and Spain. Sources were T cells, B-cell-depleted T cells, or PBMCs; the material itself was cDNA or gDNA.

The age range of participants was 18 to 89 years, with residence in under 25 US areas. Categorization into cohorts depended on clinical history that participants reported. Assay: immunoSEQ multiplex PCR; the TCRdb copy retains only in-frame clones and omits some. The sample records about 180,000 clones, more than 75% being singletons. Per germline, CDR1 MNHEY and CDR2 SMNVEV (reference sequence). This CDR3 contains 14 residues. Trimming shortened V by 3 bases and J by 4 bases, and 12 bases separated the two germline ends. This receptor was identified in a man in his fifties or sixties who had been exposed to COVID-19. V and J are TRBV27 and TRBJ1-1; D gene unclear. The sequenced sample was PBMCs or T cells enriched from blood (not recorded which). CDR3: CASSFWGERTEAFF. The CDR3 nucleotides read TGTGCCAGCAGTTTTTGGGGAGAGCGCACTGAAGCTTTCTTT.